What follows describes a single T cell receptor (beta chain). Its antigen remains unidentified. This specimen comes from a study of T cell repertoires in cytomegalovirus infection. Study information: CMV infection and matching HLA type were both indicated by public TCR beta signatures.

V was shortened by 2 bases and J by 7 bases, with 15 bases between the two germline ends. The CDR3 runs to 15 residues. CDR1 and CDR2 (germline): SGHTA, FQGNSA. Each CDR3 protein is one row after TCRdb ran MiXCR on the reads. The sample holds over 300,000 distinct CDR3 sequences, 9.5% seen once. Study results and limitations: The study identified carriers of CMV plus the relevant HLA from cumulative public TCR beta family frequency.

This chain joins TRBV7-2 and TRBJ2-1; TRBD2 is a possible D gene (6 bases). The receptor comes from a human donor in good health (CMV status not recorded). Some clones in this sample may be carry-over from other donors' samples. Material: PBMCs. CDR3 DNA sequence: TGTGCCAGCAGCTTATTGGGGGGTAAGCGGAATGAGCAGTTCTTC. This encodes CASSLLGGKRNEQFF.